Shown below are 30 T cell receptor beta chains from a single sample sequenced in a study of blood T cell repertoires in COVID-19. Measured with immunoSEQ multiplex PCR; TCRdb has only the in-frame clones, and not every one. The sample lists 300,000 or so clones, about 83% occurring once. Material for sequencing was peripheral blood. The receptors originated from a woman aged 45-65 years with acute or convalescent COVID-19.

This clone was seen only once. The gene calls are TRBV3-1 (or the pseudogene TRBV3-2) and TRBJ2-1, with 12 positions matching TRBD2. The V gene's germline CDR1 is LGHDT and CDR2 YNNKEL (reference sequence). There are 17 residues in the CDR3. With V trimmed by 3 bases and J by 5 bases, 8 bases remained unmatched. The CDR3 reads CASSQAGTSGPNNEQFF. The DNA for the CDR3 is TGTGCCAGCAGCCAGGCCGGGACTAGCGGGCCTAACAATGAGCAGTTCTTC.

V usage is TRBV18 and J usage is TRBJ1-4, with 9 positions matching TRBD1. The CDR3 has 15 amino acids. V gave up 1 base and J gave up 8 bases; unmatched junction bases: 5. From germline, CDR1 is KGHSH and CDR2 LQKENI. This CDR3 reads CASSPQDRGDEKLFF. The DNA of the CDR3 is TGTGCCAGCTCACCACAAGACAGGGGGGACGAAAAACTGTTTTTT.

The rearrangement joins TRBV18 to TRBJ1-5; 7 nucleotides match TRBD1. Germline V gene lookup returns CDR1 KGHSH and CDR2 LQKENI. V shed 5 bases, J shed 0 bases, and the junction held 7 bases outside the gene matches. The CDR3 consists of 16 residues. Written as DNA, the CDR3 is TGTGCCAGCTCATCAATACAGGGGCCTAGCAATCAGCCCCAGCATTTT. It translates to CASSSIQGPSNQPQHF. Based on the CDR3 plus reference TRBV18 and TRBJ1-5, the full variable domain is NAGVMQNPRHLVRRRGQEARLRCSPMKGHSHVYWYRQLPEEGLKFMVYLQKENIIDESGMPKERFSAEFPKEGPSILRIQQVVRGDSAAYFCASSSIQGPSNQPQHFGDGTRLSIL.

The chain carries TRBV4-3 and TRBJ2-3; 9 bases match TRBD1. CDR1 LGHNA and CDR2 YSLEER come from the germline V gene. The V segment lost 1 base and the J segment 5 bases; nucleotides outside the gene matches: 4. The CDR3 runs to 15 residues. The DNA for the CDR3 is TGCGCCAGCAGCCAAGCGACAGGGGGGATAGATACGCAGTATTTT. This sequence encodes CASSQATGGIDTQYF.

This chain connects TRBV27 to TRBJ2-5; TRBD1 matches 7 bases. The CDR3 totals 15 residues. Trimming cost V 7 bases and J 4 bases; bases outside gene matches: 12. CDR1 is MNHEY and CDR2 is SMNVEV in the germline V gene (reference sequence). CDR3 in DNA: TGTGCCAGCACCACGATAGGGGGCAGGGCAGAGACCCAGTACTTC. Amino acid sequence: CASTTIGGRAETQYF.

V and J are TRBV10-3 and TRBJ2-3; D unresolved. The V gene's germline CDR1 is ENHRY and CDR2 SYGVKD. With 5 bases removed from V and 6 bases from J, the gap between germline ends came to 6 bases. This CDR3 region has 11 residues. The CDR3 spells CAISIRDTQYF. CDR3 in DNA: TGTGCCATCAGTATCCGTGATACGCAGTATTTT.

The CDR3: CATSTGGRETQYF. The CDR3, as DNA: TGTGCCACCAGCACTGGAGGGAGGGAGACCCAGTACTTC. The rearrangement uses TRBV15 and TRBJ2-5; D perhaps matches TRBD2 (6 bases). The CDR3 has 13 residues. The germline V gene has CDR1 LNHNV and CDR2 YYDKDF (reference sequence). V gave up 4 bases and J gave up 5 bases, with 11 bases separating them. Variable domain in full (rest from reference TRBV15 and TRBJ2-5): DAMVIQNPRYQVTQFGKPVTLSCSQTLNHNVMYWYQQKSSQAPKLLFHYYDKDFNNEADTPDNFQSRRPNTSFCFLDIRSPGLGDTAMYLCATSTGGRETQYFGPGTRLLVL.

The V gene is TRBV2, the J gene TRBJ1-2; perhaps TRBD1 as D (6 bases). CDR1 is SNHLY and CDR2 is FYNNEI in the germline V gene. This CDR3 has 12 residues. V was pared by 6 bases and J by 9 bases, with 14 bases between. In nucleotides, the CDR3 is TGTGCCAGCAGCCCGGACAGTGCTAGCTACACCTTC. This encodes CASSPDSASYTF.

The chain uses TRBV7-9 and TRBJ1-1; no clear D. Germline CDR1 reads SEHNR; CDR2 reads FQNEAQ (reference sequence). Between the trimmed V and J ends, which lost 4 bases and 1 base, there was a span of 16 bases. This CDR3 spans 16 amino acids. The CDR3 sequence: CASSSHRTRKNTEAFF. As DNA, the CDR3 is TGTGCCAGCAGCTCCCACCGAACACGTAAGAACACTGAAGCTTTCTTT.

Written as DNA, the CDR3 is TGTGCCAGCAACGAGGGAACTATCACAGATACGCAGTATTTT. Amino acids: CASNEGTITDTQYF. The rearrangement joins TRBV7-3 to TRBJ2-3; tentatively, D is TRBD2 (5 bases). In germline, CDR1 is SGHTA, CDR2 FQGTGA. Deletions cut 7 bases from V and 2 bases from J, with 13 bases between. This CDR3 comprises 14 residues. Full variable domain (remainder filled in from reference TRBV7-3 and TRBJ2-3): GAGVSQTPSNKVTEKGKYVELRCDPISGHTALYWYRQSLGQGPEFLIYFQGTGAADDSGLPNDRFFAVRPEGSVSTLKIQRTERGDSAVYLCASNEGTITDTQYFGPGTRLTVL.

In DNA form, the CDR3 reads TGTGCCTGGAGTGTCAATTGGGACAGGAAAGCTTTCTTT. Translating gives CAWSVNWDRKAFF. This chain uses TRBV30 with TRBJ1-1, with 8 nucleotides matching TRBD1. From germline, CDR1 is GTSNPN and CDR2 SVGIG (reference sequence). This CDR3 has 13 amino acids. The V gene end was trimmed by 0 bases and the J gene end by 9 bases; junction bases not matched to a gene: 6.

The CDR3 DNA reads TGTGCCAGCAGCTTGCAGGGTTACAATGAGCAGTTCTTC. Translation gives CASSLQGYNEQFF. The chain is built from TRBV11-1 and TRBJ2-1; weak D call: TRBD1 (5 bases). The V gene lost 3 bases and the J gene lost 4 bases, with 7 bases spanning the gap. Germline values: CDR1 SGHAT, CDR2 FQDESV (reference sequence). The CDR3 loop spans 13 amino acids.

The chain links TRBV5-1 to TRBJ1-1, with unresolved D. Germline CDR1 and CDR2: SGHRS and YFSETQ. CDR3 length: 16 residues. Trimming removed 0 bases at V and 4 bases at J, with 16 bases between. Here the CDR3 reads CASSLGTYPSATEAFF. The CDR3 DNA follows: TGCGCCAGCAGCTTGGGGACTTATCCTTCCGCCACTGAAGCTTTCTTT.

This chain links TRBV10-3 with TRBJ2-3; 12 bases map to TRBD2. The CDR3 is 18 amino acids. The V segment lost 0 bases and the J segment 5 bases; nucleotides outside the gene matches: 9. In germline, CDR1 is ENHRY, CDR2 SYGVKD. The CDR3 loop reads CAISESIPSGRAQDTQYF. The CDR3 DNA reads TGTGCCATCAGTGAGTCGATTCCTAGCGGGAGGGCCCAAGATACGCAGTATTTT.

This clone was observed a single time. Other nucleotide sequences from this sample produce the same CDR3. The chain is built from TRBV19 and TRBJ2-5; weak D call: TRBD2 (7 bases). Trimming stripped 2 bases from V and 5 bases from J, with 15 bases between. Germline CDR1 and CDR2: LNHDA and SQIVND (reference sequence). This CDR3 is 15 amino acids long. The CDR3 loop reads CASSIIRGAGETQYF. CDR3 sequence (DNA): TGTGCCAGTAGTATAATTCGGGGGGCTGGGGAGACCCAGTACTTC. Full variable domain (remainder filled in from reference TRBV19 and TRBJ2-5): DGGITQSPKYLFRKEGQNVTLSCEQNLNHDAMYWYRQDPGQGLRLIYYSQIVNDFQKGDIAEGYSVSREKKESFPLTVTSAQKNPTAFYLCASSIIRGAGETQYFGPGTRLLVL.

About this clone: Other DNA sequences in the sample encode the same CDR3. This chain links TRBV12-3 or TRBV12-4 with TRBJ2-1, with D unresolved. The CDR3 loop spans 11 amino acids. Trimming shortened V by 5 bases and J by 7 bases, and 6 bases separated the two germline ends. The CDR3 is CASSPRNEQFF. CDR3 bases: TGTGCCAGCAGTCCCAGGAATGAGCAGTTCTTC.

The chain links TRBV10-3 to TRBJ2-1; TRBD1 agrees at 7 bases. In germline, CDR1 is ENHRY, CDR2 SYGVKD. The CDR3 has 15 amino acids. V lost 2 bases and J lost 9; bases outside the gene matches: 10. This chain's CDR3 is CAISEGTVARGEQFF. DNA of the CDR3: TGTGCCATCAGTGAGGGGACAGTGGCGAGGGGTGAGCAGTTCTTC.

The chain recombines TRBV5-4 with TRBJ1-1, with 8 nucleotides matching TRBD1. Per germline, CDR1 SGHNT and CDR2 YYREEE (reference sequence). Trimming at V came to 0 bases and at J to 2 bases, leaving 6 bases not matched to a gene. This CDR3 spans 16 amino acids. The CDR3 sequence is CASSLAGGITNTEAFF. CDR3 nucleotides: TGTGCCAGCAGCTTGGCAGGGGGCATAACAAACACTGAAGCTTTCTTT.

The chain is built from TRBV28 and TRBJ1-1, with D hard to call. Germline loops: CDR1 MDHEN, CDR2 SYDVKM. Trimming shortened V by 6 bases and J by 0 bases, and 14 bases separated the two germline ends. This CDR3 spans 15 amino acids. CDR3 amino acids: CASSPPRIMNTEAFF. The CDR3 DNA reads as TGTGCCAGCAGCCCCCCGCGGATCATGAACACTGAAGCTTTCTTT.

As for this clone: This same CDR3 is encoded by further DNA sequences in the sample. The V call is TRBV7-8, the J call TRBJ2-7; D call uncertain. This CDR3 has 12 amino acids. Trimming shortened V by 1 base and J by 6 bases, and 7 bases separated the two germline ends. The germline gives CDR1 SGHVS, CDR2 FQNEAQ. CDR3 protein: CASSLGGGEQYF. CDR3 coding DNA: TGTGCCAGCAGCTTAGGCGGTGGCGAGCAGTACTTC.

The V and J genes are TRBV28 and TRBJ2-1; TRBD2 might be the D (5 bases). The CDR3 spans 13 residues. V lost 1 base and J lost 10, with 11 bases in between. CDR1 is MDHEN and CDR2 is SYDVKM in the germline V gene. CDR3 in DNA: TGTGCCAGCAGTTTATTTACTCGAGGGGAGCAGTTCTTC. Translating it yields CASSLFTRGEQFF. Full variable domain (remainder filled in from reference TRBV28 and TRBJ2-1): DVKVTQSSRYLVKRTGEKVFLECVQDMDHENMFWYRQDPGLGLRLIYFSYDVKMKEKGDIPEGYSVSREKKERFSLILESASTNQTSMYLCASSLFTRGEQFFGPGTRLTVL.

In its sample, this clone was seen a few times. The chain is built from TRBV9 and TRBJ2-3, with D possibly TRBD1 on 5 matching bases. Trimming removed 4 bases from V and 3 bases from J, with 9 bases in between. Germline CDR1 is SGDLS and CDR2 is YYNGEE. CDR3 length equals 13 residues. The CDR3 loop reads CASSTRQTDTQYF. CDR3 nucleotide sequence: TGTGCCAGCAGCACCCGACAGACAGATACGCAGTATTTT.

The chain links TRBV29-1 to TRBJ2-1; 9 bases line up with TRBD2. Germline V lookup: CDR1 SQVTM, CDR2 ANQGSEA. Trimming at V came to 4 bases and at J to 13 bases, leaving 14 bases not matched to a gene. The CDR3 length is 14 residues. CDR3 bases: TGCAGCGTTGGGGCAAGTAGCGGGAGTCAGGGCCAGTTCTTC. Its translation: CSVGASSGSQGQFF.

The gene calls are TRBV5-1 and TRBJ2-3, with D possibly TRBD1 on 6 matching bases. This CDR3 region has 14 residues. Trimming removed 4 bases at V and 2 bases at J, with 11 bases between. Germline V gives CDR1 SGHRS, CDR2 YFSETQ. The CDR3 DNA is TGCGCCAGCAGCGGGGGCGAATTCACAGATACGCAGTATTTT. Translation gives CASSGGEFTDTQYF.

This chain connects TRBV28 to TRBJ2-7, with TRBD1 identical over 11 bases. Losses at the gene ends were 2 bases for V and 3 bases for J; bases not matched to a gene: 6. The germline gives CDR1 MDHEN, CDR2 SYDVKM. The CDR3 length is 16 residues. CDR3 bases: TGTGCCAGCAGTTTAGGTTGGGACAGGGGGAACTACGAGCAGTACTTC. Protein sequence: CASSLGWDRGNYEQYF.

This chain connects TRBV25-1 to TRBJ2-1, with D perhaps matching TRBD2 (5 bases). Germline CDR1 MGHDK, CDR2 SYGVNS. This CDR3 contains 15 residues. V gave up 9 bases and J gave up 6 bases, with 21 bases separating them. The DNA for the CDR3 is TGTGCCAGTAGCGTTACTCGAGACCGCCGCAATGAGCAGTTCTTC. Translated: CASSVTRDRRNEQFF.

This sequence joins TRBV5-6 and TRBJ1-6; D might be TRBD1 (5 bases). The CDR3 has 16 residues. Between the trimmed V and J ends, which lost 3 bases and 10 bases, there was a span of 20 bases. The germline gives CDR1 SGHDT, CDR2 YYEEEE. Here the CDR3 reads CASSSLRGGRRSPLHF. DNA for the CDR3: TGTGCCAGCAGCTCCCTCCGGGGGGGGAGAAGATCACCCCTCCACTTT.

V gene TRBV4-2 combines with J gene TRBJ2-7, with 9 bases matching TRBD2. The CDR3 is 15 residues long. Germline V lookup: CDR1 LGHNA, CDR2 YNFKEQ. The V gene end was trimmed by 0 bases and the J gene end by 2 bases; junction bases not matched to a gene: 2. The CDR3 is CASSQERTSAYEQYF. The CDR3, as DNA: TGTGCCAGCAGCCAAGAAAGGACTAGCGCCTACGAGCAGTACTTC.

CDR3 coding DNA: TGTGCCAGCAGCCAAGACGAAAGCAGGGGCCGGTTCTTC. Its translation is CASSQDESRGRFF. The chain combines TRBV3-1 (or the pseudogene TRBV3-2) with TRBJ2-1; a weak D match, TRBD1 (6 bases). The germline V and J ends were trimmed by 0 bases and 15 bases, with 15 bases remaining between them. Germline CDR1 LGHDT, CDR2 YNNKEL (reference sequence). The CDR3 runs to 13 residues.

The rearrangement joins TRBV6-5 to TRBJ2-6; possible D gene TRBD2, 5 bases. Trimming removed 4 bases from V and 0 bases from J, with 10 bases in between. Germline-derived CDR1 and CDR2 are MNHEY and SVGAGI. The CDR3 covers 16 residues. The CDR3, as DNA: TGTGCCAGCAGTTCCGGGATCCTCTCTGGGGCCAACGTCCTGACTTTC. Translated, it gives CASSSGILSGANVLTF.